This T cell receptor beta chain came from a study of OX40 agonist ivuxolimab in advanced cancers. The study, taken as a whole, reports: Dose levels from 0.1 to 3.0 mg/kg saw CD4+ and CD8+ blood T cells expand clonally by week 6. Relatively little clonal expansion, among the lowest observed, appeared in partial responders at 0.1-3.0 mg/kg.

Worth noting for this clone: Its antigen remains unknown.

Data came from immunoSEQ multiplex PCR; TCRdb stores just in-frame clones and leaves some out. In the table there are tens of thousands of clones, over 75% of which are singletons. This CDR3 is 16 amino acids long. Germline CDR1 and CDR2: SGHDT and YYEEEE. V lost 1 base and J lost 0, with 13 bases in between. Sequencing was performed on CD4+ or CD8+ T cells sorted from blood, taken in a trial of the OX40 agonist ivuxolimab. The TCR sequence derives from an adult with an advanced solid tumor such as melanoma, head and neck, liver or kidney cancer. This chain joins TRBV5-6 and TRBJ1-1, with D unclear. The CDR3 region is CASSLWYVALNTEAFF. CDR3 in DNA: TGTGCCAGCAGCTTGTGGTATGTGGCCTTGAACACTGAAGCTTTCTTT. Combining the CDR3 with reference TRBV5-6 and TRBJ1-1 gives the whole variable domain DAGVTQSPTHLIKTRGQQVTLRCSPKSGHDTVSWYQQALGQGPQFIFQYYEEEERQRGNFPDRFSGHQFPNYSSELNVNALLLGDSALYLCASSLWYVALNTEAFFGQGTRLTVV.